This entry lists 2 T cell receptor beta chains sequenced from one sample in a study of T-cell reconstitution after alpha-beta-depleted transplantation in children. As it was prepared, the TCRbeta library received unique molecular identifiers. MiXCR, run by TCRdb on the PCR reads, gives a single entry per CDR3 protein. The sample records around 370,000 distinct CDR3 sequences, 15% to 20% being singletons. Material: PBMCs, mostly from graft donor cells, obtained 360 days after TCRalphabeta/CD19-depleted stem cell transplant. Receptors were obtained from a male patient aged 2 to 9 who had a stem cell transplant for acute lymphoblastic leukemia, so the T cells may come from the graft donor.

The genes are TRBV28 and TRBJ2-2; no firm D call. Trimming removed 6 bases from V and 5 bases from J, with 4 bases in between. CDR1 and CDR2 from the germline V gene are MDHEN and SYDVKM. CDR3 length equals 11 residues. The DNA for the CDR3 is TGTGCCAGCAGAAGGACCGGGGAGCTGTTTTTT. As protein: CASRRTGELFF.

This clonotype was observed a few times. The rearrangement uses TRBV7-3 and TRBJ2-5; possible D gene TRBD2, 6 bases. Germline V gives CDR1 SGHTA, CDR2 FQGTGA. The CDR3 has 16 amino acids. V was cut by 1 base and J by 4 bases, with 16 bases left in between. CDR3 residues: CASSLNRGGLGETQYF. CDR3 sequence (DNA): TGTGCCAGCAGCTTAAATAGGGGAGGCTTGGGAGAGACCCAGTACTTC.